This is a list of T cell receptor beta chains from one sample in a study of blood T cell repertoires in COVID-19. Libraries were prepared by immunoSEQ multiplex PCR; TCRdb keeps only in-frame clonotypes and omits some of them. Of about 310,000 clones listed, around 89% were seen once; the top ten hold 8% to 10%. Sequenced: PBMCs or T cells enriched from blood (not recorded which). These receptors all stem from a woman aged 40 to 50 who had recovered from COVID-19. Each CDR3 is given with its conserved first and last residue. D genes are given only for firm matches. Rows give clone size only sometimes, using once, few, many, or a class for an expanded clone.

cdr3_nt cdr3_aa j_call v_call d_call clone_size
TGTGCCAGCAGCCAAGGGGATAGTGAGCAGTTCTTC CASSQGDSEQFF TRBJ2-1 TRBV7-9 . .
TGTGCCAGCAGCCCATCCAGGGCCCCCTACGAGCAGTACTTC CASSPSRAPYEQYF TRBJ2-7 TRBV3-1/TRBV3-2 . .
TGCGCCAGCAGCCAAGGGTTCGTAGCGGGGGCCCGTACCGGGGAGCTGTTTTTT CASSQGFVAGARTGELFF TRBJ2-2 TRBV4-3 TRBD2 .
TGTGCCAGCAGCAAAGCGGGAAAGCAGGGCACTGAAGCTTTCTTT CASSKAGKQGTEAFF TRBJ1-1 TRBV11-1 . .
TGCGCCAGCAGCTCATCAGGGACCGGGAGAGAGACCCAGTACTTC CASSSSGTGRETQYF TRBJ2-5 TRBV5-1 . .
TGTGCCATCAGTCGGGAGGCCGGGACCCCGCAGTATTTT CAISREAGTPQYF TRBJ2-3 TRBV10-3 TRBD2 .
TGTGCCAGCAGCCGCCGGACATCCTACGAGCAGTACTTC CASSRRTSYEQYF TRBJ2-7 TRBV7-8 . .
TGTGCCAGCAGCCAAGAATGGGCTAGCGAGAGCGAGCAGTACTTC CASSQEWASESEQYF TRBJ2-7 TRBV4-2 . .
TGTGCCACCAGCGCCACAGGGACTGAGCAGTTCTTC CATSATGTEQFF TRBJ2-1 TRBV15 . few
TGTGCCAGCAGCTTAAGTTGGACTAGAGTAGTCAATGAGCAGTTCTTC CASSLSWTRVVNEQFF TRBJ2-1 TRBV7-2 TRBD2 .
TGTGCCTGGATTCGAACAGGGGCGTACACTGAAGCTTTCTTT CAWIRTGAYTEAFF TRBJ1-1 TRBV30 TRBD1 .
TGTGCCAGCTCACCACCGGGGACAGGGTATGGGGCCAACGTCCTGACTTTC CASSPPGTGYGANVLTF TRBJ2-6 TRBV18 TRBD1 .
TGTGCCAGTAGTCCCTTAGGTGGGCTCCGGTATGGCTACACCTTC CASSPLGGLRYGYTF TRBJ1-2 TRBV19 . once
TGTGCCAGCTCGGCAGGGGGTATTGGGGACTACGAGCAGTACTTC CASSAGGIGDYEQYF TRBJ2-7 TRBV6-5 TRBD1 .
TGTGCCACCAGCAGAGATACCCAGGGGGCAGATACGCAGTATTTT CATSRDTQGADTQYF TRBJ2-3 TRBV15 TRBD1 .
TGTGCCAGCAGTGAAGGGGCGGGCTACACCTTC CASSEGAGYTF TRBJ1-2 TRBV2 . .
TGTGCCAGCAGCCCCGAAGGGGCAGGACAGCCCCAGCATTTT CASSPEGAGQPQHF TRBJ1-5 TRBV6-5 . .
TGTGCCAGCAGCGTCGGACTAGCGCCGGAGACCCAGTACTTC CASSVGLAPETQYF TRBJ2-5 TRBV9 TRBD2 once
TGTGCCAGCTCCCTCAGAGACAGGGCTAATTCACCCCTCCACTTT CASSLRDRANSPLHF TRBJ1-6 TRBV6-5 TRBD1 .
TGTGCCAGCAGTTCGTCAGGGGGCTATGGCTACACCTTC CASSSSGGYGYTF TRBJ1-2 TRBV6-4 TRBD1 once
TGTGCCAGCAGCCGATTCAAGAACACTGAAGCTTTCTTT CASSRFKNTEAFF TRBJ1-1 TRBV7-8 . .
TGCGCCAGCAGCTATAGCGGAGGGGCGCGGTACTTC CASSYSGGARYF TRBJ2-7 TRBV5-1 . .
TGTGCCAGCAGCTTAGGGCTAGCCTTAGAGACCCAGTACTTC CASSLGLALETQYF TRBJ2-5 TRBV7-2 . .
TGTGCCAGCAGTTTATCGATAAGCGGGAGGGCCCACAATGAGCAGTTCTTC CASSLSISGRAHNEQFF TRBJ2-1 TRBV27 TRBD2 .
TGTGCCAGCAGCTTGGATCCTGGGGGAGGGGGAACTGAAGCTTTCTTT CASSLDPGGGGTEAFF TRBJ1-1 TRBV5-4 . once
TGTGCCAGCAGTTTCAGGGGGCCACCCCTCCACTTT CASSFRGPPLHF TRBJ1-6 TRBV12-3/TRBV12-4 TRBD1 .
TGTGCCATCAGTGAGCGGACAGGGCTGAGCAATCAGCCCCAGCATTTT CAISERTGLSNQPQHF TRBJ1-5 TRBV10-3 TRBD1 .
TGTGCCAGCTCACCACCTCCAGCAGGAGAGACCCAGTACTTC CASSPPPAGETQYF TRBJ2-5 TRBV18 . .
TGTGCCAGCAGCAACCGGGACAGCTCCTACGAGCAGTACTTC CASSNRDSSYEQYF TRBJ2-7 TRBV7-9 TRBD1 .
TGTGCCAGCAGTTCTATCGGGGGGCGATCTCTGTTTTTT CASSSIGGRSLFF TRBJ1-4 TRBV28 . .
TGCGCCAGCAGCTTCACGGGGGGGCTTTACAATGAGCAGTTCTTC CASSFTGGLYNEQFF TRBJ2-1 TRBV5-1 TRBD2 .
TGTGCCAGCAGCTTGAGGGGGAAGGAAGAGACCCAGTACTTC CASSLRGKEETQYF TRBJ2-5 TRBV11-3 . .
TGCGCCAGCAGTGGGGAAGGGAGGGAAGAGACCCAGTACTTC CASSGEGREETQYF TRBJ2-5 TRBV10-2 TRBD2 .
TGTGCCAGCAAAACTAGCTCCTACAATGAGCAGTTCTTC CASKTSSYNEQFF TRBJ2-1 TRBV27 . .
TGCGCCAGCAGCCAAGAAAGGACTAGCGGGAGCTACGAGCAGTACTTC CASSQERTSGSYEQYF TRBJ2-7 TRBV4-3 TRBD2 .
TGTGCCAGCAGCGGCGGGGACGCGGCGGGGAAACTGTTTTTT CASSGGDAAGKLFF TRBJ1-4 TRBV7-2 . .
TGTGCCAGCAGTCCCGGGACAGGGGAAGAGACCCAGTACTTC CASSPGTGEETQYF TRBJ2-5 TRBV2 TRBD1 .
TGTGCCAGCAGCAGGGAGACGACCCAAGAGACCCAGTACTTC CASSRETTQETQYF TRBJ2-5 TRBV21-1 . few
TGTGCCAGCAGCTACCGGGTCACCCATTCTGGGGCCAACGTCCTGACTTTC CASSYRVTHSGANVLTF TRBJ2-6 TRBV21-1 . once
TGTGCCAGCAGCTTATTTAGGGGTGGCACCGGGGAGCTGTTTTTT CASSLFRGGTGELFF TRBJ2-2 TRBV7-2 . once
TGTGCCAGCTCACCAAGCCGCCGGGACAATAATCAGCCCCAGCATTTT CASSPSRRDNNQPQHF TRBJ1-5 TRBV18 . .
TGTGCCAGCAGCTTATCCAGAGGGGACAGGGGTCAAGAGACCCAGTACTTC CASSLSRGDRGQETQYF TRBJ2-5 TRBV7-9 TRBD1 .
TGTGCCAGCAGCCCCACGGACAGGGGTGATAGCAATCAGCCCCAGCATTTT CASSPTDRGDSNQPQHF TRBJ1-5 TRBV9 TRBD1 .
TGTGCCACCCGGGGCGGGGGGGCCAACGAGCAGTACTTC CATRGGGANEQYF TRBJ2-7 TRBV28 TRBD2 .
TGTGCCAGCAAATGGGGCAGGGTTGAGGAGCAGTACTTC CASKWGRVEEQYF TRBJ2-7 TRBV9 . .
TGTGCCAGCACCCCTCTACAGGCGGGCAATCAGCCCCAGCATTTT CASTPLQAGNQPQHF TRBJ1-5 TRBV28 . .
TGTGCCAGCAGTGCCTTGTCCGGGGACAGCGAAAAACTGTTTTTT CASSALSGDSEKLFF TRBJ1-4 TRBV28 TRBD1 .
TGCGCCAGCAGCGGGGGGGCGGCCTACAATGAGCAGTTCTTC CASSGGAAYNEQFF TRBJ2-1 TRBV5-1 . .
TGTGCCAGCAGCTCAGCTTCGGTCGGGACACCATTGTACGAGCAGTACTTC CASSSASVGTPLYEQYF TRBJ2-7 TRBV5-4 . .
TGCGCCAGCACCGCCACAGGGTCCACTACCTATGGCTACACCTTC CASTATGSTTYGYTF TRBJ1-2 TRBV4-1 . .
TGTGCCAGCAGGAGGACGGGGTACCAAGAGACCCAGTACTTC CASRRTGYQETQYF TRBJ2-5 TRBV2 . .
TGTGCCTGGAGTGTACAGCTGGGTGAAAAACTGTTTTTT CAWSVQLGEKLFF TRBJ1-4 TRBV30 . .